This entry lists 23 T cell receptor beta chains sequenced from one sample in a study of blood T cell repertoires in COVID-19. Sequencing used immunoSEQ multiplex PCR; TCRdb keeps in-frame clones, though not all of them. Among some 250,000 clones listed, about 87% were seen once. The material sequenced was peripheral blood. Every receptor here comes from a woman in her seventies with active or convalescent COVID-19.

V and J are TRBV7-9 and TRBJ2-2, with D tentatively TRBD1 (5 bases). Deletions cut 5 bases from V and 6 bases from J, with 10 bases between. From germline, CDR1 is SEHNR and CDR2 FQNEAQ (reference sequence). The CDR3 spans 13 residues. CDR3 residues: CASSEQGAGELFF. For the CDR3, the DNA is TGTGCCAGCAGCGAGCAGGGTGCCGGGGAGCTGTTTTTT.

This chain connects TRBV27 to TRBJ1-5; D remains unclear. Trimming left V 2 bases short and J 4 bases short, with 15 bases between. Per the germline V gene, CDR1 is MNHEY and CDR2 is SMNVEV (reference sequence). The CDR3 is 16 amino acids. The chain's CDR3 is CASSLRWVEGNQPQHF. The CDR3 DNA follows: TGTGCCAGCAGTTTAAGGTGGGTCGAGGGAAATCAGCCCCAGCATTTT.

The chain has TRBV11-2 and TRBJ2-7; no reliable D call. V was shortened by 5 bases and J by 0 bases, with 5 bases between the two germline ends. Looked up from germline, CDR1 is SGHAT and CDR2 is FQNNGV. The CDR3 loop spans 12 amino acids. CDR3 coding DNA: TGTGCCAGCAGCCTGAGCTCCTACGAGCAGTACTTC. As protein: CASSLSSYEQYF.

The chain joins TRBV3-1 (or the pseudogene TRBV3-2) to TRBJ1-5, with D unclear. The CDR3 runs 14 residues. Per germline, CDR1 LGHDT and CDR2 YNNKEL (reference sequence). V was cut by 0 bases and J by 4 bases, with 7 bases left in between. This CDR3 is CASSQDPGNQPQHF. CDR3 DNA: TGTGCCAGCAGCCAAGACCCGGGAAATCAGCCCCAGCATTTT.

The rearrangement uses TRBV6-6 and TRBJ1-5; D is possibly TRBD1 (5 bases). V dropped 8 bases and J dropped 1 base, with 12 bases sitting between them. The V gene's germline CDR1 is MNHNY and CDR2 SVGAGI (reference sequence). CDR3 length equals 14 residues. The CDR3 protein is CASVGWGSNQPQHF. Written as DNA, the CDR3 is TGTGCCAGCGTGGGGTGGGGCAGCAATCAGCCCCAGCATTTT.

The gene calls are TRBV4-2 and TRBJ1-3, with D maybe TRBD1 (6 bases). V was clipped by 4 bases and J by 4 bases, with 17 bases between them. The CDR3 runs to 16 residues. Per germline, CDR1 LGHNA and CDR2 YNFKEQ. This chain's CDR3 is CASSRDAGGAGNTIYF. CDR3 DNA: TGTGCCAGCAGCCGAGACGCGGGGGGGGCAGGAAACACCATATATTTT.

The chain links TRBV9 to TRBJ1-2, with a possible D match to TRBD1 (5 bases). Germline V gene sequence: CDR1 SGDLS, CDR2 YYNGEE. Trimming cost V 6 bases and J 4 bases, with 16 bases left between them. The CDR3 loop spans 14 amino acids. DNA of the CDR3: TGTGCCAGCACCGTCGGTCAGGGAATCTATGGCTACACCTTC. Translating it yields CASTVGQGIYGYTF.

This rearrangement joins TRBV5-4 to TRBJ2-3; a possible D gene is TRBD2 (7 bases). V gave up 1 base and J gave up 3 bases, with 21 bases separating them. The CDR3 has 18 amino acids. Per the germline V gene, CDR1 is SGHNT and CDR2 is YYREEE (reference sequence). The CDR3 DNA sequence: TGTGCCAGCAGCTTGCGCACGATACTGGGGGGGGCGACAGATACGCAGTATTTT. Protein product: CASSLRTILGGATDTQYF.

The chain recombines TRBV5-1 with TRBJ2-7; no definite D call. This CDR3 comprises 12 residues. From germline, CDR1 is SGHRS and CDR2 YFSETQ. V lost 3 bases and J lost 2, with 6 bases in between. The CDR3 DNA follows: TGCGCCAGCAGCTACGAGGCCTACGAGCAGTACTTC. It yields the protein CASSYEAYEQYF. The variable domain in full, with the rest retrieved from reference TRBV5-1 and TRBJ2-7, is KAGVTQTPRYLIKTRGQQVTLSCSPISGHRSVSWYQQTPGQGLQFLFEYFSETQRNKGNFPGRFSGRQFSNSRSEMNVSTLELGDSALYLCASSYEAYEQYFGPGTRLTVT.

Written as DNA, the CDR3 is TGCGCCAGCAGCCAAGTGGCAACGGGAAACACCATATATTTT. This gives the protein CASSQVATGNTIYF. V is TRBV4-1 and J is TRBJ1-3; no definite D call. Trimming shortened V by 1 base and J by 4 bases, and 8 bases separated the two germline ends. CDR1 is MGHRA, CDR2 YSYEKL, per germline. There are 14 residues in the CDR3.

This clone showed up many times. Distinct nucleotide sequences in the sample also encode this CDR3. V gene TRBV5-1 combines with J gene TRBJ2-5; D gene unclear. Per the germline V gene, CDR1 is SGHRS and CDR2 is YFSETQ. CDR3 length: 11 amino acids. V lost 0 bases to trimming and J lost 5 bases, with 2 bases between them. The CDR3 DNA reads as TGCGCCAGCAGCTTGGCGGAGACCCAGTACTTC. Amino acids: CASSLAETQYF.

The CDR3 nucleotides read TGTGCCAGCTCACCGGACAGCCCCTACTATGGCTACACCTTC. It codes for CASSPDSPYYGYTF. The chain recombines TRBV18 with TRBJ1-2; a possible D gene is TRBD1 (6 bases). Germline V CDR1 and CDR2: KGHSH, LQKENI. This CDR3 spans 14 amino acids. V was shortened by 3 bases and J by 3 bases, with 11 bases between the two germline ends.

This clone was counted once. This rearrangement joins TRBV4-1 to TRBJ1-2, with TRBD1 identical over 7 bases. The CDR3 has 15 residues. With 4 bases clipped from V and 5 bases from J, the junction kept 10 bases outside the gene matches. From germline, CDR1 is MGHRA and CDR2 YSYEKL. The CDR3 DNA is TGCGCCAGCAGCCGGATGACAGGGAAAAGGTATGGCTACACCTTC. Its translation: CASSRMTGKRYGYTF.

The chain links TRBV24-1 to TRBJ2-7; no reliable D call. Germline-derived CDR1 and CDR2 are KGHDR and SFDVKD. V dropped 2 bases and J dropped 6 bases, with 10 bases sitting between them. The length of the CDR3 is 13 residues. The CDR3 DNA reads as TGTGCCACCAGTGATTCCCCTCTTCTCGAGCAGTACTTC. It encodes CATSDSPLLEQYF.

As to this clone: Other DNA sequences in this sample translate to the same CDR3. V gene TRBV11-2 combines with J gene TRBJ1-1; 7 nucleotides match TRBD1. Germline V gives CDR1 SGHAT, CDR2 FQNNGV. This CDR3 spans 12 amino acids. Trimming removed 4 bases from V and 8 bases from J; junction bases left unmatched: 4. The CDR3 sequence: CASSSRGAEAFF. The CDR3 coding sequence is TGTGCCAGCAGCTCCAGGGGGGCCGAAGCTTTCTTT.

This clone was recorded once. V and J are TRBV18 and TRBJ2-7, with TRBD2 identical over 10 bases. Germline CDR1 KGHSH, CDR2 LQKENI. This CDR3 comprises 15 residues. V lost 6 bases and J lost 0; bases outside the gene matches: 5. The CDR3 reads CASSPLAGDSYEQYF. In DNA form, the CDR3 reads TGTGCCAGCTCCCCCCTAGCGGGGGACTCCTACGAGCAGTACTTC.

V gene TRBV6-2 or TRBV6-3 combines with J gene TRBJ2-7; 12 positions match TRBD1. CDR1 and CDR2 from the germline V gene are MNHEY and SVGEGT. V lost 0 bases, J lost 7 bases, and 4 bases stayed unmatched. The CDR3 has 15 amino acids. DNA of the CDR3: TGTGCCAGCAGTTACTCTCGGGACAGGGGGCGAGAGCAGTACTTC. Encoded protein: CASSYSRDRGREQYF.

V usage is TRBV12-3 or TRBV12-4 and J usage is TRBJ1-4; TRBD1 is a possible D gene (5 bases). CDR3 length: 12 residues. The V gene lost 3 bases and the J gene lost 10 bases, with 9 bases spanning the gap. The CDR3 region has the DNA TGTGCCAGCAGTTTCCAGGGAGGAAAACTGTTTTTT. Amino acids: CASSFQGGKLFF.

The genes are TRBV7-9 and TRBJ2-3; TRBD2 aligns across 10 bases. Germline-derived CDR1 and CDR2 are SEHNR and FQNEAQ (reference sequence). After removal of 2 bases from V and 1 base from J, the junction contained 0 bases not matched to a gene. CDR3 length equals 15 residues. The CDR3 here is CASSLTSGGTDTQYF. For the CDR3, the DNA is TGTGCCAGCAGCTTAACTAGCGGGGGCACAGATACGCAGTATTTT. Full variable domain (remainder filled in from reference TRBV7-9 and TRBJ2-3): DTGVSQNPRHKITKRGQNVTFRCDPISEHNRLYWYRQTLGQGPEFLTYFQNEAQLEKSRLLSDRFSAERPKGSFSTLEIQRTEQGDSAMYLCASSLTSGGTDTQYFGPGTRLTVL.

A few counts support this clone. The chain employs TRBV3-1 (or the pseudogene TRBV3-2) and TRBJ2-7; D remains ambiguous. The V gene lost 1 base and the J gene lost 3 bases, with 4 bases spanning the gap. This CDR3 region has 12 residues. CDR1 is LGHDT, CDR2 YNNKEL, per germline (reference sequence). The DNA of the CDR3 is TGTGCCAGCAGCCAAGGCGGCTACGAGCAGTACTTC. Translation gives CASSQGGYEQYF.

This CDR3 is CATRRTGELFF. CDR3 bases: TGTGCCACCCGTCGGACCGGGGAGCTGTTTTTT. The J gene is TRBJ2-2, the V gene TRBV3-1 (or the pseudogene TRBV3-2); the D is unclear. CDR3 length: 11 residues. The germline V gene has CDR1 LGHDT and CDR2 YNNKEL (reference sequence). Trimming shortened V by 10 bases and J by 5 bases, and 8 bases separated the two germline ends.

This clone is a singleton in its sample. This rearrangement joins TRBV6-2 or TRBV6-3 to TRBJ2-1; TRBD1 matches at 9 bases. This CDR3 region has 18 residues. Germline CDR1 is MNHEY and CDR2 is SVGEGT. Trimming removed 0 bases from V and 6 bases from J; junction bases left unmatched: 12. DNA for the CDR3: TGTGCCAGCAGTTACTCGAGACACCGGGACAGGGCGTCCAATGAGCAGTTCTTC. This sequence encodes CASSYSRHRDRASNEQFF.

The gene calls are TRBV5-1 and TRBJ2-2, with D unresolved. The CDR3 runs to 13 residues. The germline V gene encodes CDR1 SGHRS and CDR2 YFSETQ. V was pared by 4 bases and J by 4 bases, with 8 bases between. CDR3 loop: CASSNRGTGELFF. CDR3 coding DNA: TGCGCCAGCAGCAACCGAGGCACCGGGGAGCTGTTTTTT.